Below, 21 T cell receptor beta chains from the same sample are listed, as sequenced in a study of CD8 T cells in ankylosing spondylitis. TCRdb redid the calling of the 5' RACE reads with MiXCR, one entry per CDR3 protein. Here the sample spans about 36,000 distinct CDR3 sequences, around 15% being singletons. The sample comprised synovial fluid, either unsorted or a sorted T cell fraction (not recorded which). The receptor source for this set is a male donor with ankylosing spondylitis.

In its sample, this clonotype was seen a few times. The rearrangement joins TRBV28 to TRBJ1-2, with D unclear. The V end was cut by 5 bases, the J end by 0 bases, with 16 bases between. The CDR3 spans 16 residues. Germline V gene lookup returns CDR1 MDHEN and CDR2 SYDVKM. CDR3 in amino acids: CASSPRIKAPNYGYTF. In nucleotides, the CDR3 is TGTGCCAGCAGTCCTCGAATTAAGGCCCCTAACTATGGCTACACCTTC.

J is TRBJ2-7 and V is TRBV5-1, with 7 positions matching TRBD2. The CDR3 covers 18 residues. Germline CDR1 and CDR2: SGHRS and YFSETQ. The J segment lost 0 bases and the V segment lost 0 bases, leaving 12 bases of the junction unmatched. The CDR3 region is CASSLGGYSGLSSYEQYF. CDR3 bases: TGCGCCAGCAGCTTGGGCGGTTACTCGGGACTAAGCTCCTACGAGCAGTACTTC.

The V gene is TRBV3-1, the J gene TRBJ2-7; 11 bases fit TRBD2. Germline-derived CDR1 and CDR2 are LGHDT and YNNKEL (reference sequence). The CDR3 contains 15 residues. V shed 1 base and J 6 bases; nucleotides not matched to a gene: 5. The CDR3 reads CASSQGRLAGTEQYF. Here the CDR3 DNA reads TGTGCCAGCAGCCAAGGTCGACTAGCGGGAACCGAGCAGTACTTC.

This clonotype was observed many times. The chain links TRBV20-1 to TRBJ2-2; 11 nucleotides align to TRBD1. Unmatched junction bases numbered 5, after V lost 4 bases and J lost 4 bases. From germline, CDR1 is DFQATT and CDR2 SNEGSKA (reference sequence). CDR3 length: 15 amino acids. This CDR3 is CSANGQGAGTGELFF. In DNA, the CDR3 is TGCAGTGCTAACGGACAGGGGGCAGGCACCGGGGAGCTGTTTTTT.

The rearrangement joins TRBV5-1 to TRBJ2-3, with unresolved D. This CDR3 comprises 13 residues. Trimming pared 5 bases from V and 0 bases from J, leaving 7 bases between. Germline V gene data show CDR1 as SGHRS and CDR2 as YFSETQ. For the CDR3, the DNA is TGCGCCAGCAGGCAGAGTAGCACAGATACGCAGTATTTT. It translates to CASRQSSTDTQYF.

The rearrangement links TRBV5-6 to TRBJ1-2; D is possibly TRBD1 (6 bases). From germline, CDR1 is SGHDT and CDR2 YYEEEE. V was pared by 5 bases and J by 8 bases, with 16 bases between. The CDR3 is made up of 13 amino acids. Here the CDR3 reads CASSHRGARGYTF. The CDR3 bases are TGTGCCAGCAGTCATAGGGGGGCGCGAGGCTACACCTTC.

This clonotype is a singleton in its sample. This chain joins TRBV7-9 and TRBJ2-3; 7 positions agree with TRBD2. CDR1 is SEHNR, CDR2 FQNEAQ, per germline (reference sequence). The CDR3 has 17 amino acids. The V gene end was trimmed by 1 base and the J gene end by 2 bases; junction bases not matched to a gene: 9. The CDR3 reads CASSLGCGRAYTDTQYF. The CDR3, as DNA: TGTGCCAGCAGCTTAGGGTGCGGGAGAGCCTACACAGATACGCAGTATTTT.

The chain is built from TRBV5-1 and TRBJ1-1; D is uncertain. The CDR3 sequence is 13 residues long. Trimming shortened V by 4 bases and J by 4 bases, and 11 bases separated the two germline ends. The germline V gene has CDR1 SGHRS and CDR2 YFSETQ. The CDR3 is CASSGRSFTEAFF. CDR3 coding DNA: TGCGCCAGCAGCGGAAGGAGTTTCACTGAAGCTTTCTTT. The variable domain in full, completed from reference TRBV5-1 and TRBJ1-1, reads KAGVTQTPRYLIKTRGQQVTLSCSPISGHRSVSWYQQTPGQGLQFLFEYFSETQRNKGNFPGRFSGRQFSNSRSEMNVSTLELGDSALYLCASSGRSFTEAFFGQGTRLTVV.

This clonotype was detected ten times or more. The chain has TRBV28 and TRBJ2-7; 16 bases align to TRBD2. This CDR3 is 20 amino acids long. V dropped 4 bases and J dropped 4; count of bases not matched to a gene: 16. Germline CDR1 is MDHEN and CDR2 is SYDVKM. CDR3 sequence: CASSSPTMGGLAGGSYEQYF. The CDR3 coding sequence is TGTGCCAGCAGTTCCCCCACCATGGGGGGACTAGCGGGGGGGTCTTACGAGCAGTACTTC. The whole variable domain, filled in from reference TRBV28 and TRBJ2-7, reads DVKVTQSSRYLVKRTGEKVFLECVQDMDHENMFWYRQDPGLGLRLIYFSYDVKMKEKGDIPEGYSVSREKKERFSLILESASTNQTSMYLCASSSPTMGGLAGGSYEQYFGPGTRLTVT.

Ten or more counts support this clonotype. The chain carries TRBV12-3 or TRBV12-4 and TRBJ2-1; D gene ambiguous. This CDR3 contains 16 residues. V was pared by 0 bases and J by 3 bases, with 12 bases between. For the CDR3, the DNA is TGTGCCAGCAGTTTAGCCCTAGACCCAGGCTACAATGAGCAGTTCTTC. It specifies CASSLALDPGYNEQFF.

This clonotype appeared many times. V and J are TRBV6-2 or TRBV6-3 and TRBJ1-5; D may be TRBD1 (6 bases). Germline V gene lookup returns CDR1 MNHEY and CDR2 SVGEGT. The CDR3 covers 14 residues. Trimming stripped 4 bases from V and 8 bases from J, with 15 bases between. DNA for the CDR3: TGTGCCAGCAGTTCGGACAGCGACATCAAGCCCCAGCATTTT. This codes for CASSSDSDIKPQHF.

This sequence joins TRBV6-2 or TRBV6-3 and TRBJ2-7; D may be TRBD2 (6 bases). V lost 6 bases to trimming and J lost 2 bases, with 17 bases between them. This CDR3 has 15 amino acids. Germline loops: CDR1 MNHEY, CDR2 SVGEGT. CDR3 residues: CASSIAEEGPYEQYF. The CDR3, as DNA: TGTGCCAGCAGCATCGCAGAGGAGGGTCCCTACGAGCAGTACTTC.

There are a few counts of this clonotype. V is TRBV3-1 and J is TRBJ2-3; 7 bases line up with TRBD2. The CDR3 runs 16 residues. With V trimmed by 1 base and J by 1 base, 5 bases remained unmatched. Germline-derived CDR1 and CDR2 are LGHDT and YNNKEL (reference sequence). CDR3 DNA sequence: TGTGCCAGCAGCCAAGTCTTCCGGGGGGGCACAGATACGCAGTATTTT. It codes for CASSQVFRGGTDTQYF.

This clonotype was seen many times. This sequence joins TRBV4-3 and TRBJ2-1; TRBD2 matches at 11 bases. J gave up 8 bases and V 0 bases, and 12 bases lay outside the gene matches. The CDR3 is 18 residues long. Per germline, CDR1 LGHNA and CDR2 YSLEER. The CDR3 bases are TGCGCCAGCAGCCAAGAGGTCGGACTAGCGGGTCTAAGGGATGAGCAGTTCTTC. Protein product: CASSQEVGLAGLRDEQFF.

This clonotype was detected many times. The V and J genes are TRBV27 and TRBJ2-7, with D perhaps matching TRBD1 or TRBD2 (5 bases each). Germline CDR1 and CDR2: MNHEY and SMNVEV (reference sequence). The V end was cut by 5 bases, the J end by 2 bases, with 19 bases between. This CDR3 spans 16 amino acids. DNA for the CDR3: TGTGCCAGCAGTCCCTCCGGGACGGAGAAGCCCTACGAGCAGTACTTC. This translates into CASSPSGTEKPYEQYF.

This clonotype was picked up a small number of times. The chain employs TRBV11-1 and TRBJ2-3, with TRBD2 matching over 9 bases. Germline CDR1 SGHAT, CDR2 FQDESV (reference sequence). V shed 3 bases and J 3 bases; nucleotides not matched to a gene: 16. The CDR3 is made up of 19 amino acids. CDR3 amino acids: CASSFNLGRGGLGTDTQYF. In DNA, the CDR3 is TGTGCCAGCAGCTTTAATTTAGGGCGGGGGGGCCTCGGGACAGATACGCAGTATTTT.

The chain is built from TRBV9 and TRBJ2-5; TRBD1 is a possible D gene (5 bases). Germline CDR1 SGDLS, CDR2 YYNGEE. V lost 5 bases to trimming and J lost 1 base, with 12 bases between them. The CDR3 spans 14 residues. The CDR3 sequence is CASSRGGSQETQYF. The DNA for the CDR3 is TGTGCCAGCAGTAGGGGTGGCAGCCAAGAGACCCAGTACTTC.

V gene TRBV28 combines with J gene TRBJ2-5; perhaps TRBD2 as D (7 bases). The CDR3 is 15 residues long. The V gene's germline CDR1 is MDHEN and CDR2 SYDVKM. V gave up 3 bases and J gave up 4 bases, with 15 bases separating them. The CDR3 loop is CASSLFGGGVETQYF. The CDR3 nucleotides read TGTGCCAGCAGTTTGTTCGGAGGGGGGGTAGAGACCCAGTACTTC.

There are many counts of this clonotype. This rearrangement joins TRBV18 to TRBJ2-2; D gene uncertain. The germline CDR1 and CDR2 sequences are KGHSH and LQKENI. The V gene lost 8 bases and the J gene lost 4 bases, with 11 bases spanning the gap. The CDR3 spans 13 residues. The CDR3 DNA sequence: TGTGCCAGCCCACATCCGAGCACCGGGGAGCTGTTTTTT. Translating gives CASPHPSTGELFF.

This clonotype was seen more than once but under ten times. The J gene is TRBJ2-2, the V gene TRBV7-9; 7 bases match TRBD1. Unmatched junction bases numbered 2, after V lost 0 bases and J lost 7 bases. This CDR3 region has 14 residues. Germline CDR1 SEHNR, CDR2 FQNEAQ (reference sequence). CDR3 in amino acids: CASSLARQGGELFF. The CDR3 bases are TGTGCCAGCAGCTTAGCGCGACAGGGCGGGGAGCTGTTTTTT.

This clonotype was counted many times. The genes are TRBV29-1 and TRBJ1-2; TRBD1 agrees at 9 bases. The CDR3 has 13 residues. Germline loops: CDR1 SQVTM, CDR2 ANQGSEA. The V segment lost 6 bases and the J segment 2 bases; nucleotides outside the gene matches: 4. The CDR3 spells CSVRTGENYGYTF. The CDR3 region has the DNA TGCAGCGTCAGGACAGGGGAGAACTATGGCTACACCTTC.